The clone carrying this TCR beta chain was seen once. The CDR3 spans 13 residues. Germline CDR1 SGHRS, CDR2 YFSETQ. Trimming took off 4 bases at V and 5 bases at J, with 10 bases between the two ends. Sorted-subset replicate PCRs used around 200 ng DNA, about 30,000 T cell genomes. Method: immunoSEQ multiplex PCR; TCRdb's copy keeps in-frame clones and lacks some. The profile shows some 2.4 million clones, 90% to 95% of them singletons. The data derive from a study of shared clonotypes between healthy human individuals. Sequencing input: naive CD4+ T cells from PBMCs. Subset denoted: CD45RA+ positively selected. This TCR was sampled from a man aged 18 to 30 in good health. Some clones in this sample may be carry-over from other donors' samples. V usage is TRBV5-1 and J usage is TRBJ2-1; possibly TRBD2 for D (5 bases). CDR3 nucleotides: TGCGCCAGCAGCCTCGAGGGAGACAATGAGCAGTTCTTC. The encoded protein is CASSLEGDNEQFF.